This section outlines one TCR beta chain sequence together with its context. Trimming shortened V by 5 bases and J by 4 bases, and 6 bases separated the two germline ends. The CDR3 spans 11 residues. Per the germline V gene, CDR1 is SQVTM and CDR2 is ANQGSEA. The data were obtained in a study of PD-1 blockade in mismatch repair-deficient tumors. PCR or immunohistochemistry showed mismatch repair deficiency in every enrolled patient. Sequenced by immunoSEQ multiplex PCR; TCRdb stores in-frame clones only, minus some. The data contain 80,000 to 100,000 clones, 81% of them seen just once; the ten biggest clones take up under 3%.

The receptor was isolated from an adult with mismatch repair-deficient cancer. Sequencing used peripheral blood, obtained 12 weeks after starting pembrolizumab. The V and J genes are TRBV29-1 and TRBJ1-3, with D hard to call. DNA for the CDR3: TGCAGCGTTTCACAGGGAAACACCATATATTTT. Protein product: CSVSQGNTIYF.